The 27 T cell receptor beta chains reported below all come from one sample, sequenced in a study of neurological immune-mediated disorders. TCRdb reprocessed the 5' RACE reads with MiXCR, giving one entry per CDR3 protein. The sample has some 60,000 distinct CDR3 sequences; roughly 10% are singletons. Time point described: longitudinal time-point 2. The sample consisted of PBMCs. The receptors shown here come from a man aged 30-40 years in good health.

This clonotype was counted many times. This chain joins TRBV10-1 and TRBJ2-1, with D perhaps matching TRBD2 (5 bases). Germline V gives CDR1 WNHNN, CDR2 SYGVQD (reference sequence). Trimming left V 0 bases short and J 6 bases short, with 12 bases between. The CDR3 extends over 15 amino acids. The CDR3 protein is CASSESGAGGNEQFF. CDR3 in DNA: TGCGCCAGCAGTGAGTCGGGAGCAGGAGGCAATGAGCAGTTCTTC.

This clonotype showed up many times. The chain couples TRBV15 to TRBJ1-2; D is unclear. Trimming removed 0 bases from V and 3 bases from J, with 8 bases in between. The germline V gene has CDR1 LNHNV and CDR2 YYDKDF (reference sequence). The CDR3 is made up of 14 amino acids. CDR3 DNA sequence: TGTGCCACCAGCAGAGATCTTTCGGACTATGGCTACACCTTC. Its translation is CATSRDLSDYGYTF.

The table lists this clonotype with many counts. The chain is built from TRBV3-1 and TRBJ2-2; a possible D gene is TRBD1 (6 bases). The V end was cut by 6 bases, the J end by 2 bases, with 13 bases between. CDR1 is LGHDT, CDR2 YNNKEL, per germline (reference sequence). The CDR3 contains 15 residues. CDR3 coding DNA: TGTGCCAGCAGGGGAGACAGGAGCAACACCGGGGAGCTGTTTTTT. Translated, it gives CASRGDRSNTGELFF.

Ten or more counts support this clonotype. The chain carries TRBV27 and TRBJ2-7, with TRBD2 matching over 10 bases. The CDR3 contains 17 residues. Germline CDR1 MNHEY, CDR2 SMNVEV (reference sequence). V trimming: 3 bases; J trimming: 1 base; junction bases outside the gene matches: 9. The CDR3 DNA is TGTGCCAGCAGTTTGCTAGCTAGCGGGAGTGGGTCCTACGAGCAGTACTTC. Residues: CASSLLASGSGSYEQYF.

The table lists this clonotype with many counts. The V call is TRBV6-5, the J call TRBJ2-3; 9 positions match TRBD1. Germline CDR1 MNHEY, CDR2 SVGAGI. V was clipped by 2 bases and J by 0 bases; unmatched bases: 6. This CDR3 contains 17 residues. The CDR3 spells CASSYGGGQGSTDTQYF. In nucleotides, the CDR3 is TGTGCCAGCAGTTACGGTGGGGGACAGGGCAGCACAGATACGCAGTATTTT.

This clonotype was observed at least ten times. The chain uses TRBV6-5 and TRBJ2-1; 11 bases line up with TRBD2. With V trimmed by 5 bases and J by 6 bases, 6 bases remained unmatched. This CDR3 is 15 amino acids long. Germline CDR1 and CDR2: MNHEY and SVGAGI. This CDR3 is CASSLEGLAANEQFF. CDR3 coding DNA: TGTGCCAGCAGTCTCGAGGGACTAGCGGCCAATGAGCAGTTCTTC.

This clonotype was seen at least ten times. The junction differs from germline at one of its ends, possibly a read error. The CDR3 protein is CASSLEPTTPYEQYF. The CDR3 region has the DNA TGTGCCAGCAGCCTAGAGCCGACGACCCCCTACGAGCAGTACTTC. This chain links TRBV11-2 with TRBJ2-7; D not resolved. The germline gives CDR1 SGHAT, CDR2 FQNNGV. CDR3 size: 15 residues.

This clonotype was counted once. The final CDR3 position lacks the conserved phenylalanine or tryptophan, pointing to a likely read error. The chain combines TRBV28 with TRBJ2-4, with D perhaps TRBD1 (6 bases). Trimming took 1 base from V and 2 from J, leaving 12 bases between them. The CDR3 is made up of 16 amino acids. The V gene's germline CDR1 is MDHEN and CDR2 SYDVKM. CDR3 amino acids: CASSLYGGLTKNIQYL. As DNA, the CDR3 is TGTGCCAGCAGTTTATATGGGGGCTTAACCAAAAACATTCAGTACCTC.

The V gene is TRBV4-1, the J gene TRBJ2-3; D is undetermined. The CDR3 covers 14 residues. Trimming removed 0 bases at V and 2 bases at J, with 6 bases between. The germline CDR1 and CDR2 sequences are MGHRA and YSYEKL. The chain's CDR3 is CASSQDGNTDTQYF. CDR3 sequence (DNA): TGCGCCAGCAGCCAAGACGGCAACACAGATACGCAGTATTTT.

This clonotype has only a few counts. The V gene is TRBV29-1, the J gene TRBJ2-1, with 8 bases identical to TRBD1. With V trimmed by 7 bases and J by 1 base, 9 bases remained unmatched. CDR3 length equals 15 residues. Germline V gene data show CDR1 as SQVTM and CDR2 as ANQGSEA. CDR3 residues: CSGGQGMGSYNEQFF. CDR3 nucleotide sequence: TGCAGCGGCGGACAGGGAATGGGTTCCTACAATGAGCAGTTCTTC.

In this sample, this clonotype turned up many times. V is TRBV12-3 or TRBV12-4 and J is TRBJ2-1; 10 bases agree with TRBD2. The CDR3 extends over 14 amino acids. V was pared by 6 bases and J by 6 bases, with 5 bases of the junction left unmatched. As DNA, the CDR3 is TGTGCCAGCAGAGCGGGAGGGCCGGGCAATGAGCAGTTCTTC. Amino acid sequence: CASRAGGPGNEQFF.

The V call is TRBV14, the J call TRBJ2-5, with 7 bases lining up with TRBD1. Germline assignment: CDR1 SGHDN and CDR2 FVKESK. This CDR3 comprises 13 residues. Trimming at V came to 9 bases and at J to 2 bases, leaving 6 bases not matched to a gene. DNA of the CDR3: TGTGCCAGTACCTGGACAGGTCAAGAGACCCAGTACTTC. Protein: CASTWTGQETQYF. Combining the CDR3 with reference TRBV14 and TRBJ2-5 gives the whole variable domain EAGVTQFPSHSVIEKGQTVTLRCDPISGHDNLYWYRRVMGKEIKFLLHFVKESKQDESGMPNNRFLAERTGGTYSTLKVQPAELEDSGVYFCASTWTGQETQYFGPGTRLLVL.

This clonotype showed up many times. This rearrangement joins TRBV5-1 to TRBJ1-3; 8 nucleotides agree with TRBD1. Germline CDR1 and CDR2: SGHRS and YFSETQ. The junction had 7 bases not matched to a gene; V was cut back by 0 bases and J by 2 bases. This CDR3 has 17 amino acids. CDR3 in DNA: TGCGCCAGCAGCTTGGCCTGGACAGGGATCGCTGGAAACACCATATATTTT. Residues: CASSLAWTGIAGNTIYF.

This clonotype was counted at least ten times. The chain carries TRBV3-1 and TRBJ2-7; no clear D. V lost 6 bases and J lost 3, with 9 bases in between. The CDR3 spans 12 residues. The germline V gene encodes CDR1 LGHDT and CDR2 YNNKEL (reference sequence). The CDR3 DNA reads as TGTGCCAGCAGTACTGGGATCTACGAGCAGTACTTC. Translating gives CASSTGIYEQYF.

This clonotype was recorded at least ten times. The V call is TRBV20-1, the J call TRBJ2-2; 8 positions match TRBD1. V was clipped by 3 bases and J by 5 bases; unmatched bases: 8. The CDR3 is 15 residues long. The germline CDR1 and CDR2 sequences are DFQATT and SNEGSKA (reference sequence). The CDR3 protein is CSARAPGQETGELFF. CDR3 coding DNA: TGCAGTGCTAGGGCTCCGGGACAGGAGACCGGGGAGCTGTTTTTT.

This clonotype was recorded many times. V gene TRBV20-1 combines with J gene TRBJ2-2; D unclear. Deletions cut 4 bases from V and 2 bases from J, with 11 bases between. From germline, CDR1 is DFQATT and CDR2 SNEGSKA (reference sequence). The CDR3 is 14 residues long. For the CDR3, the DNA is TGCAGTGCTAACCCGGGCAGTAACACCGGGGAGCTGTTTTTT. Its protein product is CSANPGSNTGELFF.

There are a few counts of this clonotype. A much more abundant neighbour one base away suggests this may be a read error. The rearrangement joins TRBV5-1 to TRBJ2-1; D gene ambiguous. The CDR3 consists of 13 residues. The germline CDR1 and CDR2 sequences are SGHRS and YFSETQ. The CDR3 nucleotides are TGCGCCAACAGCTTGGCCACAGACAATGAGCAGTTCTTC. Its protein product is CANSLATDNEQFF.

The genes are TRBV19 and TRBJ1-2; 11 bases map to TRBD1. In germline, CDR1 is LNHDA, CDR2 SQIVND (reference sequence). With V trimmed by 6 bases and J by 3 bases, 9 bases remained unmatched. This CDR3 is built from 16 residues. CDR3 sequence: CASRSDRGQWDYGYTF. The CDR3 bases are TGTGCCAGTAGGTCGGACAGGGGGCAGTGGGACTATGGCTACACCTTC.

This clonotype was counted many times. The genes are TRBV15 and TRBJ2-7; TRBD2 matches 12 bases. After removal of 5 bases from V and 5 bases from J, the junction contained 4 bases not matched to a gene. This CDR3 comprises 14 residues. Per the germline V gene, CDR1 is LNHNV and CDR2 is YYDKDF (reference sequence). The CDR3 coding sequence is TGTGCCACCAGCCCGACTAGCGGGAGTAACGAGCAGTACTTC. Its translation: CATSPTSGSNEQYF. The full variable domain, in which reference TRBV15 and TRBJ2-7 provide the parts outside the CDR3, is DAMVIQNPRYQVTQFGKPVTLSCSQTLNHNVMYWYQQKSSQAPKLLFHYYDKDFNNEADTPDNFQSRRPNTSFCFLDIRSPGLGDTAMYLCATSPTSGSNEQYFGPGTRLTVT.

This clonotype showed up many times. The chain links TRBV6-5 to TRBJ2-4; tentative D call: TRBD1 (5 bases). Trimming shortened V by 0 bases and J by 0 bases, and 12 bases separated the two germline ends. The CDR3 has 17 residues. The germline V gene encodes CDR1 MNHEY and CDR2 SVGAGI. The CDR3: CASSYSGQGIAKNIQYF. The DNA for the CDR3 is TGTGCCAGCAGTTACTCGGGGCAGGGCATAGCCAAAAACATTCAGTACTTC.

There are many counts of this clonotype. CDR3 sequence: CSARDRDTTDTQYF. The CDR3 bases are TGCAGTGCTAGAGATCGGGATACCACAGATACGCAGTATTTT. This chain uses TRBV20-1 with TRBJ2-3; D might be TRBD2 (5 bases). The V gene's germline CDR1 is DFQATT and CDR2 SNEGSKA (reference sequence). This CDR3 has 14 residues. The V and J ends lost 0 bases and 2 bases respectively, with 9 bases between them.

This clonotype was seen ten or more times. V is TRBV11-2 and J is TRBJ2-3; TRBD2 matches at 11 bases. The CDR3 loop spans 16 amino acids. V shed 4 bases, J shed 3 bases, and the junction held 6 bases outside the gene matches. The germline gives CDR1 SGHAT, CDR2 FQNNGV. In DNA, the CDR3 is TGTGCCAGCAGCTACCTAGCGGGAGGAGAGACAGATACGCAGTATTTT. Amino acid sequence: CASSYLAGGETDTQYF.

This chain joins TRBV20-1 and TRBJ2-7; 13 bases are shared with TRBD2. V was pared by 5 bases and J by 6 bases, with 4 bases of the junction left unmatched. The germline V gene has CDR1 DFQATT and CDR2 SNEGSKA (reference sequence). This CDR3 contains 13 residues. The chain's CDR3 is CSAGGLAGAEQYF. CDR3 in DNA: TGCAGTGCTGGAGGACTAGCGGGAGCCGAGCAGTACTTC.

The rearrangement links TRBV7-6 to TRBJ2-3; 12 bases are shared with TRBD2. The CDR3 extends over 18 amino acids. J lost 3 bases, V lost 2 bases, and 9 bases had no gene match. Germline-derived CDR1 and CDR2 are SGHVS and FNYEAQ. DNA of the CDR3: TGTGCCAGCAGCTTATTAGGTGCGACTAGCGGGAGAACAGATACGCAGTATTTT. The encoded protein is CASSLLGATSGRTDTQYF.

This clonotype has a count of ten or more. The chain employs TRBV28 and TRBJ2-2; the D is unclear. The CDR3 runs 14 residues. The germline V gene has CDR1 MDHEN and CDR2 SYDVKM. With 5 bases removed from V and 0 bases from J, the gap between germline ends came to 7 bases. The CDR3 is CASSTDANTGELFF. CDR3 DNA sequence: TGTGCCAGCAGTACGGACGCGAACACCGGGGAGCTGTTTTTT.

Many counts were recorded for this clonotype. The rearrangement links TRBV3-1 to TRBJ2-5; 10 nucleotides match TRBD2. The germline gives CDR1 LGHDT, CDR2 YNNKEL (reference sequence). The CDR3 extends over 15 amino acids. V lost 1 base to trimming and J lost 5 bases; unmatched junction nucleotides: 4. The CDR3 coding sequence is TGTGCCAGCAGCCAAGCCGGGACTAGCGATGAGACCCAGTACTTC. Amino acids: CASSQAGTSDETQYF.

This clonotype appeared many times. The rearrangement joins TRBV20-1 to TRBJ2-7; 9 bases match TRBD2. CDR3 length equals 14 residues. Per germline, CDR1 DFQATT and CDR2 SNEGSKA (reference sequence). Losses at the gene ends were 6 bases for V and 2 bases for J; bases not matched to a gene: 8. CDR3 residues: CSASKTSGTYEQYF. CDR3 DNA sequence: TGCAGTGCGTCAAAGACTAGCGGCACCTACGAGCAGTACTTC.